This entry lists 4 T cell receptor beta chains sequenced from one sample in a study of T cell repertoires in cytomegalovirus infection. TCRdb processed the reads anew with MiXCR; each CDR3 protein has one entry. This table has fewer than 700,000 distinct CDR3 sequences, 20% to 25% appearing once. Sequencing was carried out using CD8+ T cells from PBMCs. The receptors shown here come from a human donor in good health (CMV status not recorded). Some clones in this sample may be carry-over from other donors' samples.

In its sample, this clonotype was seen a few times. V is TRBV6-1 and J is TRBJ2-5, with TRBD2 as a possible D gene (6 bases). The germline V and J ends were trimmed by 6 bases and 7 bases, with 6 bases remaining between them. The CDR3 is made up of 10 amino acids. The V gene's germline CDR1 is MNHNS and CDR2 SASEGT. For the CDR3, the DNA is TGTGCCAGCAGGGAGGGGACCCAGTACTTC. Protein product: CASREGTQYF.

The genes are TRBV6-2 or TRBV6-3 and TRBJ1-5; 8 bases agree with TRBD1. This CDR3 has 14 residues. From germline, CDR1 is MNHEY and CDR2 SVGEGT. The junction had 10 bases not matched to a gene; V was cut back by 6 bases and J by 9 bases. The chain's CDR3 is CASSLGQGGRPQHF. The CDR3 region has the DNA TGTGCCAGCAGCCTCGGACAGGGCGGCAGGCCCCAGCATTTT.

The chain recombines TRBV7-2 with TRBJ2-7; D possibly corresponds to TRBD2 (5 bases). V dropped 0 bases and J dropped 2 bases, with 8 bases sitting between them. The CDR3 totals 14 residues. Germline V gives CDR1 SGHTA, CDR2 FQGNSA. The CDR3 region is CASSLATGAYEQYF. CDR3 DNA sequence: TGTGCCAGCAGCTTAGCAACCGGGGCCTACGAGCAGTACTTC.

J is TRBJ2-1 and V is TRBV20-1; no definite D call. Trimming pared 6 bases from V and 12 bases from J, leaving 12 bases between. The germline gives CDR1 DFQATT, CDR2 SNEGSKA (reference sequence). The CDR3 is 10 amino acids. CDR3 sequence (DNA): TGCAGTGCCCCCTCAACATGGCAGTTCTTC. This codes for CSAPSTWQFF.